The T cell receptor (beta chain) under discussion was sequenced for a study of beta chain features in type 1 diabetes. Central memory, naive, regulatory and stem cell-like memory CD4+ cells were sorted by CD45RO/CCR7/CD25/CD127/CD95/CD27. This clone was detected only a few times. Its antigen is unidentified. Every isolated RNA sample was fully reverse transcribed, so sequencing captured expressed TCRB transcripts. Measured with immunoSEQ multiplex PCR; TCRdb has only the in-frame clones, and not every one. The sample lists about 160,000 clones, roughly 9% occurring once. V dropped 3 bases and J dropped 0 bases, with 9 bases sitting between them. The germline gives CDR1 SQVTM, CDR2 ANQGSEA. This CDR3 spans 14 amino acids. Study-level points and caveats: Comparison showed that naive, central memory and Treg TCRB repertoires appeared more similar among patients than among healthy donors. Short templates might get an advantage during PCR, and this would be equal in patients and controls. High-TCR-expressing cells could be over-represented by cDNA sequencing.

The TCR was taken from a woman aged 18-30 years in good health. The chain recombines TRBV29-1 with TRBJ1-3, with D possibly matching TRBD1 (5 bases). The source material was central memory CD4+ T cells from blood. This chain's CDR3 is CSVDKQDSGNTIYF. CDR3 bases: TGCAGCGTTGATAAACAGGACTCTGGAAACACCATATATTTT.